This record covers a single T cell receptor beta chain. How the authors handled the data: Reference gene primer amplification gave estimated nucleated cell counts. Some clones are missing from TCRdb's copy, which holds only in-frame ones; the method was immunoSEQ multiplex PCR. V, J and clone size are taken as reported in that table, and D and trimming were inferred from the DNA itself. The sample gives 170,000 or so clones, around 84% of which show up once; approximately 7% is in the top ten. This entry comes from a study of blood T cell repertoires in COVID-19. Background on the study: The samples span acute and convalescent COVID-19 from the United States, Italy and Spain. PBMCs, B-cell-depleted T cells, or T cells were the source of the cDNA or gDNA that made up the material.

Sample: peripheral blood. The sequence was collected from a man aged 50 to 60 with active or convalescent COVID-19.

The CDR3 sequence is CASNGGNSGANVLTF. CDR3 in DNA: TGTGCCAGCAACGGGGGGAACTCTGGGGCCAACGTCCTGACTTTC. The V call is TRBV11-2, the J call TRBJ2-6; 7 nucleotides line up with TRBD2. CDR3 size: 15 residues. With V trimmed by 7 bases and J by 0 bases, 3 bases remained unmatched. CDR1 is SGHAT and CDR2 is FQNNGV in the germline V gene.